These 23 T cell receptor beta chains were all obtained from the same sample, sequenced in a study of shared clonotypes between healthy human individuals. Profiled with immunoSEQ multiplex PCR; TCRdb holds only in-frame clones, not every one. Of 2 million to 2.5 million clones in the sample, approximately 94% are singletons; the top ten hold approximately 0.35%. The sequenced sample consisted of naive CD4+ T cells from PBMCs. This sample's subset: CD45RA+ positively selected. These receptors all stem from a man between 18 and 29 years old in good health. Some clones in this sample may be carry-over from other donors' samples.

Remarks on this clone: The same CDR3 is also encoded by other DNA sequences in this sample. The CDR3 DNA follows: TGTGCCAGCAGCGAATCCGGGACGAGCTCCTACGAGCAGTACTTC. Its translation: CASSESGTSSYEQYF. V is TRBV9 and J is TRBJ2-7, with D possibly called TRBD1 or TRBD2 (5 bases each). Trimming removed 3 bases from V and 0 bases from J, with 13 bases in between. Germline CDR1 reads SGDLS; CDR2 reads YYNGEE. There are 15 residues in the CDR3.

Of note for this clone: In the same sample, other DNA sequences code for this CDR3. V and J are TRBV10-3 and TRBJ2-5, with 8 positions matching TRBD1. Germline V gene sequence: CDR1 ENHRY, CDR2 SYGVKD. This CDR3 has 14 amino acids. The V and J ends lost 4 bases and 3 bases, in that order; junction bases with no gene match: 4. DNA of the CDR3: TGTGCCATCAGTGGTCAGGGGGCGGAAGAGACCCAGTACTTC. It yields the protein CAISGQGAEETQYF.

This clone appeared a single time. The CDR3 region has the DNA TGTGCCAGCAGAGCCCGGACAGTGAACACTGAAGCTTTCTTT. Its protein is CASRARTVNTEAFF. V is TRBV6-5 and J is TRBJ1-1; D perhaps matches TRBD1 (6 bases). The CDR3 loop spans 14 amino acids. The V and J ends lost 6 bases and 0 bases respectively, with 11 bases between them. CDR1 is MNHEY, CDR2 SVGAGI, per germline.

The chain uses TRBV28 and TRBJ1-5, with D possibly matching TRBD1 (6 bases). V was pared by 2 bases and J by 3 bases, with 14 bases between. Germline assignment: CDR1 MDHEN and CDR2 SYDVKM. The CDR3 is 16 amino acids. CDR3 loop: CASSLGGQITNQPQHF. In DNA form, the CDR3 reads TGTGCCAGCAGTTTAGGAGGACAGATCACCAATCAGCCCCAGCATTTT.

The chain links TRBV10-3 to TRBJ2-7; a weak D match, TRBD1 (5 bases). Germline CDR1 and CDR2: ENHRY and SYGVKD. CDR3 length: 16 amino acids. Trimming took off 3 bases at V and 0 bases at J, with 15 bases between the two ends. In DNA form, the CDR3 reads TGTGCCATCAGTGATCAGGGAAGGCCTCTCTCCTACGAGCAGTACTTC. Translation: CAISDQGRPLSYEQYF.

This clone was observed a single time. V and J are TRBV6-5 and TRBJ2-7; TRBD1 matches 8 bases. In germline, CDR1 is MNHEY, CDR2 SVGAGI. The length of the CDR3 is 12 residues. Trimming at V came to 5 bases and at J to 4 bases, leaving 1 base not matched to a gene. CDR3 sequence: CASSTGGYEQYF. The CDR3 DNA sequence: TGTGCCAGCAGTACAGGGGGATACGAGCAGTACTTC.

The DNA for the CDR3 is TGTGCCAGCAGCTTAGGTCTGGGACTAATACAAGAGACCCAGTACTTC. As protein: CASSLGLGLIQETQYF. The chain has TRBV7-9 and TRBJ2-5; 7 bases align to TRBD2. CDR3 length: 16 residues. After removal of 1 base from V and 2 bases from J, the junction contained 7 bases not matched to a gene. CDR1 SEHNR and CDR2 FQNEAQ come from the germline V gene (reference sequence).

This chain uses TRBV5-4 with TRBJ2-2; 7 nucleotides match TRBD2. CDR1 is SGHNT and CDR2 is YYREEE in the germline V gene (reference sequence). V lost 5 bases and J lost 6; bases outside the gene matches: 7. The CDR3 runs 14 residues. As DNA, the CDR3 is TGTGCCAGCAGGGGGGAACTAGCGTCCGGGGAGCTGTTTTTT. Its protein is CASRGELASGELFF.

The genes are TRBV6-4 and TRBJ2-3; D possibly corresponds to TRBD2 (6 bases). Germline CDR1 reads MRHNA; CDR2 reads SNTAGT. V lost 7 bases and J lost 2, with 10 bases in between. This CDR3 is 13 amino acids long. CDR3 nucleotide sequence: TGTGCCAGCAAAGGAGGGGCCACAGATACGCAGTATTTT. Its translation is CASKGGATDTQYF.

V is TRBV2 and J is TRBJ2-3; 8 positions agree with TRBD2. Looked up from germline, CDR1 is SNHLY and CDR2 is FYNNEI. The length of the CDR3 is 18 residues. V lost 7 bases to trimming and J lost 0 bases; unmatched junction nucleotides: 15. CDR3 amino acids: CASKGRAGGPTSTDTQYF. The CDR3 DNA reads TGTGCCAGCAAGGGCAGGGCGGGAGGCCCGACTAGCACAGATACGCAGTATTTT.

V usage is TRBV6-4 and J usage is TRBJ2-3; no firm D call. This CDR3 contains 15 residues. In germline, CDR1 is MRHNA, CDR2 SNTAGT. The V end lost 3 bases, the J end lost 4 bases, and 14 bases lay between the germline ends. The CDR3 DNA sequence: TGTGCCAGCAGTGATCAACCTGCCAGCGCAGATACGCAGTATTTT. Translating gives CASSDQPASADTQYF.

On this clone itself: The sample holds other DNA sequences that translate to the same CDR3. This chain uses TRBV5-4 with TRBJ2-3; TRBD2 is a possible D gene (5 bases). Germline assignment: CDR1 SGHNT and CDR2 YYREEE (reference sequence). The CDR3 extends over 12 amino acids. Trimming shortened V by 4 bases and J by 3 bases, and 6 bases separated the two germline ends. The CDR3 region is CASSRGTDTQYF. The CDR3, as DNA: TGTGCCAGCAGCCGGGGAACAGATACGCAGTATTTT.

The chain couples TRBV5-1 to TRBJ2-7; weak D call: TRBD2 (5 bases). Trimming removed 0 bases from V and 3 bases from J, with 16 bases in between. The CDR3 totals 16 residues. Germline V gene sequence: CDR1 SGHRS, CDR2 YFSETQ. The CDR3 nucleotides are TGCGCCAGCAGCTTGGTACGGGGATGGGTAGGCTACGAGCAGTACTTC. Its protein is CASSLVRGWVGYEQYF.

The chain uses TRBV27 and TRBJ2-3; 7 bases match TRBD1. This CDR3 region has 14 residues. Germline CDR1 is MNHEY and CDR2 is SMNVEV (reference sequence). The J segment lost 5 bases and the V segment lost 6 bases, leaving 8 bases of the junction unmatched. For the CDR3, the DNA is TGTGCCAGCAGCGATAGGACAGGACAAGATACGCAGTATTTT. Its protein product is CASSDRTGQDTQYF.

This CDR3 reads CASSQRVSGGSYEQYF. CDR3 bases: TGTGCCAGCAGCCAAAGGGTCAGCGGGGGCTCCTACGAGCAGTACTTC. The J gene is TRBJ2-7, the V gene TRBV14, with TRBD2 matching over 8 bases. With V trimmed by 2 bases and J by 0 bases, 6 bases remained unmatched. Germline V lookup: CDR1 SGHDN, CDR2 FVKESK. This CDR3 comprises 16 residues.

Only one count was recorded for this clone. The rearrangement links TRBV7-3 to TRBJ2-1, with D perhaps matching TRBD1 (6 bases). V was trimmed by 1 base and J by 10 bases, leaving 11 bases between them. This CDR3 spans 13 amino acids. Germline CDR1 SGHTA, CDR2 FQGTGA. The CDR3 loop reads CASSLNVGTEQFF. The DNA of the CDR3 is TGTGCCAGCAGCTTAAACGTGGGGACAGAGCAGTTCTTC. Using reference TRBV7-3 and TRBJ2-1 for the parts outside the CDR3, the full variable domain is GAGVSQTPSNKVTEKGKYVELRCDPISGHTALYWYRQSLGQGPEFLIYFQGTGAADDSGLPNDRFFAVRPEGSVSTLKIQRTERGDSAVYLCASSLNVGTEQFFGPGTRLTVL.

The chain is built from TRBV7-9 and TRBJ2-3, with D perhaps TRBD2 (6 bases). V lost 5 bases to trimming and J lost 6 bases, with 18 bases between them. The CDR3 extends over 15 amino acids. Germline V gene data show CDR1 as SEHNR and CDR2 as FQNEAQ (reference sequence). The CDR3, as DNA: TGTGCCAGCAGCGCACGGGAATGGGAGGTGGATACGCAGTATTTT. It specifies CASSAREWEVDTQYF.

The chain recombines TRBV4-1 with TRBJ2-2; possibly TRBD1 for D (5 bases). V gave up 2 bases and J gave up 6 bases, with 16 bases separating them. Germline-derived CDR1 and CDR2 are MGHRA and YSYEKL. The CDR3 runs 16 residues. CDR3 sequence (DNA): TGCGCCAGCAGCCAATTACCGGGCCCAGGGTCCGGGGAGCTGTTTTTT. This gives the protein CASSQLPGPGSGELFF.

J is TRBJ2-5 and V is TRBV6-1; 10 bases are a match to TRBD1. V lost 7 bases to trimming and J lost 5 bases; unmatched junction nucleotides: 7. CDR1 and CDR2 from the germline V gene are MNHNS and SASEGT. The length of the CDR3 is 14 residues. The CDR3 spells CASTLGQGEETQYF. The CDR3, as DNA: TGTGCCAGCACACTTGGACAGGGGGAGGAGACCCAGTACTTC.

CDR3 residues: CASRDYYEQYF. Written as DNA, the CDR3 is TGTGCCAGCAGGGACTACTACGAGCAGTACTTC. V gene TRBV27 combines with J gene TRBJ2-7, with a tentative D call TRBD2 (6 bases). Germline V CDR1 and CDR2: MNHEY, SMNVEV (reference sequence). Trimming took off 6 bases at V and 3 bases at J, with 6 bases between the two ends. This CDR3 is 11 amino acids long.

On this clone itself: The same CDR3 also results from other DNA sequences found in this sample. The CDR3 spells CASSVTGQAYEQYF. CDR3 bases: TGTGCCAGCAGTGTGACAGGGCAGGCCTACGAGCAGTACTTC. The chain carries TRBV2 and TRBJ2-7, with TRBD1 matching over 7 bases. The germline gives CDR1 SNHLY, CDR2 FYNNEI. With V trimmed by 4 bases and J by 2 bases, 5 bases remained unmatched. This CDR3 has 14 amino acids.

The rearrangement links TRBV5-1 to TRBJ2-7, with 12 bases identical to TRBD2. Looked up from germline, CDR1 is SGHRS and CDR2 is YFSETQ. The trim removed 6 bases at V and 4 bases at J, leaving 11 bases unmatched. The CDR3 runs to 16 residues. The CDR3: CASNSITSGGTYEQYF. CDR3 nucleotides: TGCGCCAGCAACTCGATTACTAGCGGGGGGACTTACGAGCAGTACTTC. The full variable domain, its missing parts supplied by reference TRBV5-1 and TRBJ2-7, is KAGVTQTPRYLIKTRGQQVTLSCSPISGHRSVSWYQQTPGQGLQFLFEYFSETQRNKGNFPGRFSGRQFSNSRSEMNVSTLELGDSALYLCASNSITSGGTYEQYFGPGTRLTVT.

This clone was picked up a small number of times. Different DNA sequences within this sample yield the same CDR3. V is TRBV6-5 and J is TRBJ2-2, with 9 bases lining up with TRBD1. This CDR3 region has 13 residues. V was clipped by 6 bases and J by 4 bases; unmatched bases: 0. CDR1 and CDR2 (germline): MNHEY, SVGAGI. CDR3 in amino acids: CASRDRGTGELFF. The DNA for the CDR3 is TGTGCCAGCAGGGACAGGGGCACCGGGGAGCTGTTTTTT.